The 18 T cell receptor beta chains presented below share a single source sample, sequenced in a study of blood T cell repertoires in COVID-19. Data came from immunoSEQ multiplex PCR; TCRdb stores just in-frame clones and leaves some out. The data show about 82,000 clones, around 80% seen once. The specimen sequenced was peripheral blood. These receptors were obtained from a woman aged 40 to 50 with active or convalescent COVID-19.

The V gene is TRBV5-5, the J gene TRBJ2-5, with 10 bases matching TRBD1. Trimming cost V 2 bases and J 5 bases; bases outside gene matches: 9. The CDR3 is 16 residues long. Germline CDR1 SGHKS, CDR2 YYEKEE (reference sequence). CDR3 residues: CASSFLTGGLGETQYF. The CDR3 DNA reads TGTGCCAGCAGCTTTTTGACAGGGGGCTTAGGGGAGACCCAGTACTTC.

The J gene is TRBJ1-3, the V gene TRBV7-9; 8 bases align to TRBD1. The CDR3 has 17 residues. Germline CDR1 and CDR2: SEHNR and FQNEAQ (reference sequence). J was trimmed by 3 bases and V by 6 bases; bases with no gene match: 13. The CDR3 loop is CASSSIRQGRYGNTIYF. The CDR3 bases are TGTGCCAGCAGTTCGATTAGACAGGGGCGGTATGGAAACACCATATATTTT.

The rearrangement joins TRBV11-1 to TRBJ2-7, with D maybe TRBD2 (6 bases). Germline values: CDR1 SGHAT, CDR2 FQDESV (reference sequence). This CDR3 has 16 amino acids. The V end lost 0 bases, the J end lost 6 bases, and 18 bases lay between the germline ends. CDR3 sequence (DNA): TGTGCCAGCAGCTTAGCGCCTGGGGGGTTTCATTTCGAGCAGTACTTC. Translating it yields CASSLAPGGFHFEQYF.

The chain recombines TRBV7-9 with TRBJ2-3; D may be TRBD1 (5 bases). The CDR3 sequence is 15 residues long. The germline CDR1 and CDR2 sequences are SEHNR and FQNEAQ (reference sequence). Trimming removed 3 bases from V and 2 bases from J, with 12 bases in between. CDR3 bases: TGTGCCAGCAGCTTGGTTTCAGGGAACACAGATACGCAGTATTTT. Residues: CASSLVSGNTDTQYF.

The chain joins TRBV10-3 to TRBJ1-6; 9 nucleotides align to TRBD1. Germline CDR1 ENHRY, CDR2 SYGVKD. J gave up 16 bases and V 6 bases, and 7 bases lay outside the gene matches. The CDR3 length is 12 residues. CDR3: CAISTDRGALHF. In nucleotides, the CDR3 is TGTGCCATCAGCACAGACAGGGGGGCACTCCACTTT.

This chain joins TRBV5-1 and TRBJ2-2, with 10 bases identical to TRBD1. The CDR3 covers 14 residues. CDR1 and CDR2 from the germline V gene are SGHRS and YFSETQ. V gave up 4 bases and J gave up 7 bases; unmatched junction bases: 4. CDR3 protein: CASSVTGGNGELFF. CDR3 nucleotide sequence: TGCGCCAGCAGCGTGACAGGGGGCAACGGGGAGCTGTTTTTT.

CDR3 protein: CASSAGQGFADTQYF. In DNA form, the CDR3 reads TGTGCCAGCAGCGCGGGACAGGGGTTCGCAGATACGCAGTATTTT. The genes are TRBV11-3 and TRBJ2-3; 10 bases align to TRBD1. Germline V CDR1 and CDR2: SGHNT, YENEEA. The CDR3 length is 15 residues. With V trimmed by 5 bases and J by 4 bases, 6 bases remained unmatched.

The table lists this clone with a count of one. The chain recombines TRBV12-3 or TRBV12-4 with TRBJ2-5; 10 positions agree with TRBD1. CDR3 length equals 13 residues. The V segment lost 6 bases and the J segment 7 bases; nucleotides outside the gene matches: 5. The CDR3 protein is CASSTGQGLTQYF. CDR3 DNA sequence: TGTGCCAGCAGCACGGGACAGGGGTTGACCCAGTACTTC.

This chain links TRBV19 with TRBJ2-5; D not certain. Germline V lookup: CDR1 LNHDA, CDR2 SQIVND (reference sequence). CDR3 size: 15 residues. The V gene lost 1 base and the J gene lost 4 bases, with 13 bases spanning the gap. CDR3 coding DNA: TGTGCCAGTAGTATAGGGCAGGCTGTGGGAGAGACCCAGTACTTC. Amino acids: CASSIGQAVGETQYF.

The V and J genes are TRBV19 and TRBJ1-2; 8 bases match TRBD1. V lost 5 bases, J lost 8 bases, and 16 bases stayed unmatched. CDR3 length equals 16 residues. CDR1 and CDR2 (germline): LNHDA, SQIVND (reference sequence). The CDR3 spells CASSVPRQGFGGGYTF. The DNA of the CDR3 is TGTGCCAGTAGTGTTCCGAGACAGGGGTTTGGCGGCGGCTACACCTTC.

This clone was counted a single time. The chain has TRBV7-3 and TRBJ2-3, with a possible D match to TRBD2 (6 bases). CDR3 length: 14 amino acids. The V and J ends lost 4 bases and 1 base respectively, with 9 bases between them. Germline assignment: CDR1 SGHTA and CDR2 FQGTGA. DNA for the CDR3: TGTGCCAGCAGCTCGAGCGGGCGCACAGATACGCAGTATTTT. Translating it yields CASSSSGRTDTQYF.

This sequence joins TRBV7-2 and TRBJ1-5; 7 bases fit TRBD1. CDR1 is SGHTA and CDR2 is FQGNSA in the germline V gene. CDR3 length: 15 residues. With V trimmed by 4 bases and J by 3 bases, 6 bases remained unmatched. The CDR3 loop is CASSYVQGFNQPQHF. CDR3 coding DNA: TGTGCCAGCAGCTACGTACAGGGGTTCAATCAGCCCCAGCATTTT.

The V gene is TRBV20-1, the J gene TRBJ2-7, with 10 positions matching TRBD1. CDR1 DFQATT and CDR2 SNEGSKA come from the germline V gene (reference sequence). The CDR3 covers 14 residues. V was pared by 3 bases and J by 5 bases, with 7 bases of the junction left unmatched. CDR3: CSASIVTGGHEQYF. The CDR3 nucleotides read TGCAGTGCTAGTATTGTGACAGGGGGCCACGAGCAGTACTTC.

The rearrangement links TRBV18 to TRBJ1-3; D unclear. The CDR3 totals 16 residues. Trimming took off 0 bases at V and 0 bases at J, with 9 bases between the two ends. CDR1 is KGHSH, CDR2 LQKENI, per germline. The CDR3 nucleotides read TGTGCCAGCTCACCACCGAACCGACTCTCTGGAAACACCATATATTTT. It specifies CASSPPNRLSGNTIYF.

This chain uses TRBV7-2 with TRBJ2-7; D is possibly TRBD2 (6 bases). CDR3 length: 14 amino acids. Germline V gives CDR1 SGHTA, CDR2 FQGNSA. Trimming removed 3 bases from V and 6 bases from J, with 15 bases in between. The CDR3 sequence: CASSFPHGGGEQYF. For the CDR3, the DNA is TGTGCCAGCAGCTTCCCCCACGGGGGTGGCGAGCAGTACTTC.

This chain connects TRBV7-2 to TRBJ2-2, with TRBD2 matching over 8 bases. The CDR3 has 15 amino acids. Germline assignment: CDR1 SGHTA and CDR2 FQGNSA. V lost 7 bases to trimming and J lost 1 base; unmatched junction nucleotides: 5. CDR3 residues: CASKGLAGNTGELFF. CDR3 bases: TGTGCCAGCAAGGGGCTAGCGGGGAACACCGGGGAGCTGTTTTTT.

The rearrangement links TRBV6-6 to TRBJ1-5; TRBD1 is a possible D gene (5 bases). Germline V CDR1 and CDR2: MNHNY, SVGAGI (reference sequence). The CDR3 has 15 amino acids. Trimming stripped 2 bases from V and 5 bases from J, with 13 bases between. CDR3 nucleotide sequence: TGTGCCAGCAGTTACCCGGGGGGGGGTGATCAGCCCCAGCATTTT. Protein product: CASSYPGGGDQPQHF.

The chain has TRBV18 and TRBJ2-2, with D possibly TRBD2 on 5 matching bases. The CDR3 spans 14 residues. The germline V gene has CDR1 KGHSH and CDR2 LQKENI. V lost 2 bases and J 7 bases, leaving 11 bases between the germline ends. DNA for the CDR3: TGTGCCAGCTCACCAGGCGACTACCACGGGGAGCTGTTTTTT. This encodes CASSPGDYHGELFF.